The entry below gives a single T cell receptor beta chain sequence along with its context. Within the sample, other DNA sequences also encode this same CDR3. CDR3 length: 14 amino acids. V lost 3 bases and J lost 2; bases outside the gene matches: 1. The germline CDR1 and CDR2 sequences are KGHSH and LQKENI. The source of the sample is a study of control samples from healthy donors and cancer patients. Data came from immunoSEQ multiplex PCR; TCRdb stores just in-frame clones and leaves some out. The sample contains 150,000 to 200,000 clones, roughly nine tenths of which appear only once. This chain joins TRBV18 and TRBJ2-7; 10 bases are a match to TRBD1. Source material: blood. This TCR came from a woman in her twenties or thirties in good health. The CDR3 spells CASSPTGGPYEQYF. In nucleotides, the CDR3 is TGTGCCAGCTCACCGACAGGGGGCCCCTACGAGCAGTACTTC.